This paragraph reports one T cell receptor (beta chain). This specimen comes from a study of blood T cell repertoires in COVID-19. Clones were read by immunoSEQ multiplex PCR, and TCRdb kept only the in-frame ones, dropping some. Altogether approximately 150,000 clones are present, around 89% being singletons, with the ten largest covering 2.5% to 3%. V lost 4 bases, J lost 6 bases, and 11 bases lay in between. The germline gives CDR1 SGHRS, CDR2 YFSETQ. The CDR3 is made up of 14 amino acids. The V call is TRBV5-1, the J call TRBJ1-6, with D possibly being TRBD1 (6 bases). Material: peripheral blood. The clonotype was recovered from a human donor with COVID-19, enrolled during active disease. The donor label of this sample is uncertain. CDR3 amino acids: CASSPGEGNSPLHF. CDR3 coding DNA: TGCGCCAGCAGCCCAGGGGAAGGTAATTCACCCCTCCACTTT.